The 7 T cell receptor beta chains below all came from one sample that was sequenced in a study of early T cells in non-severe SARS-CoV-2 infection. One entry per CDR3 protein, called by TCRdb with MiXCR from the 5' RACE reads. The table has about 80,000 distinct CDR3 sequences, 15% to 20% seen once. Material: whole blood. Receptors originate from an adult who was a healthcare worker with PCR-confirmed SARS-CoV-2 infection or an uninfected control (not recorded which).

The chain recombines TRBV7-6 with TRBJ1-2; D might be TRBD1 (5 bases). Germline V gene lookup returns CDR1 SGHVS and CDR2 FNYEAQ. The length of the CDR3 is 13 residues. V dropped 5 bases and J dropped 7 bases, with 14 bases sitting between them. This chain's CDR3 is CASSRDPGLGYTF. The CDR3 region has the DNA TGTGCCAGCAGCCGGGACCCCGGGCTTGGCTACACCTTC.

This clonotype has a handful of counts. The V gene is TRBV4-1, the J gene TRBJ1-5; a possible D gene is TRBD1 (5 bases). Germline V CDR1 and CDR2: MGHRA, YSYEKL. V was cut by 0 bases and J by 4 bases, with 13 bases left in between. This CDR3 has 16 amino acids. The CDR3 DNA sequence: TGCGCCAGCAGCCAAGAGGCGGGGACTGGTAATCAGCCCCAGCATTTT. Encoded protein: CASSQEAGTGNQPQHF.

This clonotype was counted only a few times. V is TRBV6-5 and J is TRBJ2-7, with 10 bases fitting TRBD1. The CDR3 contains 13 residues. V lost 5 bases to trimming and J lost 4 bases; unmatched junction nucleotides: 2. Germline V gives CDR1 MNHEY, CDR2 SVGAGI. CDR3 residues: CASSLDRGYEQYF. CDR3 DNA: TGTGCCAGCAGTCTGGACAGGGGGTACGAGCAGTACTTC.

The CDR3 DNA is TGTGCCAGCAGCTGGGGGGCCGGGGAGCTGTTTTTT. Translation gives CASSWGAGELFF. The chain joins TRBV7-9 to TRBJ2-2, with a possible D match to TRBD2 (6 bases). CDR3 length equals 12 residues. The V and J ends lost 4 bases and 6 bases respectively, with 6 bases between them. Germline V lookup: CDR1 SEHNR, CDR2 FQNEAQ (reference sequence). The variable domain in full, with the rest retrieved from reference TRBV7-9 and TRBJ2-2, is DTGVSQNPRHKITKRGQNVTFRCDPISEHNRLYWYRQTLGQGPEFLTYFQNEAQLEKSRLLSDRFSAERPKGSFSTLEIQRTEQGDSAMYLCASSWGAGELFFGEGSRLTVL.

This clonotype was counted only a few times. The rearrangement uses TRBV9 and TRBJ2-3; TRBD1 might be the D (8 bases). The CDR3 length is 17 residues. Trimming removed 3 bases at V and 0 bases at J, with 17 bases between. CDR1 SGDLS and CDR2 YYNGEE come from the germline V gene. CDR3 protein: CASSGSGQGASTDTQYF. DNA for the CDR3: TGTGCCAGCAGCGGTAGCGGGCAGGGGGCTAGCACAGATACGCAGTATTTT. Complete variable domain (other parts from reference TRBV9 and TRBJ2-3): DSGVTQTPKHLITATGQRVTLRCSPRSGDLSVYWYQQSLDQGLQFLIQYYNGEERAKGNILERFSAQQFPDLHSELNLSSLELGDSALYFCASSGSGQGASTDTQYFGPGTRLTVL.

The chain recombines TRBV28 with TRBJ2-1, with 8 bases matching TRBD1. The CDR3 sequence is 17 residues long. The V gene end was trimmed by 5 bases and the J gene end by 5 bases; junction bases not matched to a gene: 14. Germline V gives CDR1 MDHEN, CDR2 SYDVKM. The CDR3 DNA reads TGTGCCAGCAGTCCCTCCAGGGGGCAGAGGTTCGACAATGAGCAGTTCTTC. Its protein product is CASSPSRGQRFDNEQFF.

This clonotype was recorded a few times. Here the CDR3 DNA reads TGTGCCACCAGCAGAGAGCCGGAGTCCGCGAACACCGGGGAGCTGTTTTTT. It specifies CATSREPESANTGELFF. The rearrangement links TRBV15 to TRBJ2-2; D remains ambiguous. With 0 bases removed from V and 0 bases from J, the gap between germline ends came to 11 bases. CDR3 length: 17 amino acids. Germline lookup yields CDR1 LNHNV and CDR2 YYDKDF (reference sequence).